The rows below give T cell receptor beta chains drawn from one sample of a study of blood T cell repertoires in COVID-19. The data were produced by immunoSEQ multiplex PCR, yet TCRdb's version contains in-frame clones alone and is incomplete. The table has 20,000 to 25,000 clones, 90% seen once. Source material: peripheral blood. These receptors originate from a human donor in a cohort sampled during active COVID-19. Both conserved end residues are part of each CDR3. D genes are given only for firm matches. Some rows have no size entry. The others give once, few or many, or a class for an expanded clone.

TRBV13,TRBJ1-1,.,.,CASSPYRDEYTEAFF,TGTGCCAGCAGCCCGTACAGGGACGAATACACTGAAGCTTTCTTT
TRBV10-1,TRBJ2-7,.,.,CATVDRFGNEQYF,TGCGCCACCGTGGACAGATTTGGTAACGAGCAGTACTTC
TRBV9,TRBJ1-3,.,.,CASSVGGNGNTIYF,TGTGCCAGCAGCGTAGGGGGCAATGGAAACACCATATATTTT
TRBV19,TRBJ1-1,.,TRBD1,CASRGQGNTEAFF,TGTGCCAGTAGGGGACAGGGAAACACTGAAGCTTTCTTT
TRBV5-1,TRBJ1-2,.,.,CASSNDGQGFYGYTF,TGCGCCAGCAGTAATGACGGGCAGGGGTTTTATGGCTACACCTTC
TRBV5-8,TRBJ1-5,.,.,CASSLMGGNQPQHF,TGTGCCAGCAGCTTAATGGGCGGCAATCAGCCCCAGCATTTT
TRBV2,TRBJ2-2,.,TRBD2,CASSSTSGGAIAGELFF,TGTGCCAGCAGTTCGACTAGCGGGGGGGCTATAGCCGGGGAGCTGTTTTTT
TRBV5-1,TRBJ1-1,.,TRBD1,CASSLLQGGSPTEAFF,TGCGCCAGCAGCTTACTACAGGGGGGTTCCCCCACTGAAGCTTTCTTT
TRBV18,TRBJ2-7,.,.,CASSPVGSGTSSYEQYF,TGTGCCAGCTCCCCTGTCGGGTCCGGGACATCCTCCTACGAGCAGTACTTC
TRBV19,TRBJ1-2,.,.,CASREGPYGYTF,TGTGCCAGTAGGGAGGGCCCCTATGGCTACACCTTC
TRBV5-1,TRBJ2-2,.,.,CASFGGTENTGELFF,TGCGCCAGCTTTGGGGGGACAGAGAACACCGGGGAGCTGTTTTTT
TRBV13,TRBJ1-4,.,.,CASSYRRSTNEKLFF,TGTGCCAGCAGTTACAGGAGATCAACTAATGAAAAACTGTTTTTT
TRBV6-2/TRBV6-3,TRBJ1-1,once,TRBD1,CASSYSTGTGLSNTEAFF,TGTGCCAGCAGTTACTCGACAGGGACGGGACTTTCCAACACTGAAGCTTTCTTT
TRBV6-5,TRBJ1-1,.,.,CASSYVGGGTEAFF,TGTGCCAGCAGTTACGTGGGGGGAGGAACTGAAGCTTTCTTT
TRBV7-2,TRBJ2-1,.,TRBD2,CASSNSLLAGGQGDEQFF,TGTGCCAGCAGCAACAGCCTACTAGCGGGGGGCCAGGGCGATGAGCAGTTCTTC
TRBV18,TRBJ1-2,.,TRBD1,CASSPKEGASYGYTF,TGTGCCAGCTCACCAAAGGAGGGGGCGAGCTATGGCTACACCTTC
TRBV6-5,TRBJ1-3,.,.,CASSKGGAGNTIYF,TGTGCCAGCAGCAAAGGGGGAGCGGGAAACACCATATATTTT
TRBV6-5,TRBJ1-1,.,.,CASSYRTVTEAFF,TGTGCCAGCAGTTACCGGACAGTCACTGAAGCTTTCTTT
TRBV11-3,TRBJ2-1,.,TRBD2,CASSRRSGTSGGANEQFF,TGTGCCAGCAGCCGGAGGTCAGGGACTAGCGGGGGGGCGAATGAGCAGTTCTTC
TRBV7-9,TRBJ2-3,.,TRBD2,CASSSTSGGSTDTQYF,TGTGCCAGCAGCTCGACTAGCGGGGGAAGCACAGATACGCAGTATTTT
TRBV5-1,TRBJ1-3,.,.,CASAHEIGNTIYF,TGCGCCAGCGCCCATGAGATCGGAAACACCATATATTTT
TRBV19,TRBJ1-4,.,TRBD1,CASSIGTGFVDEKLFF,TGTGCCAGTAGTATTGGGACAGGGTTCGTTGATGAAAAACTGTTTTTT
TRBV12-3/TRBV12-4,TRBJ1-1,.,.,CASSRLGGTEAFF,TGTGCCAGCAGTCGGTTGGGGGGCACTGAAGCTTTCTTT
TRBV11-2,TRBJ2-5,.,TRBD2,CASSLGPSGGGETQYF,TGTGCCAGCAGCTTAGGCCCGTCGGGGGGAGGAGAGACCCAGTACTTC
TRBV9,TRBJ2-3,.,.,CASSGVGGRPSTDTQYF,TGTGCCAGCAGCGGTGTGGGGGGACGGCCTAGCACAGATACGCAGTATTTT
TRBV19,TRBJ1-4,.,TRBD1,CASTGTGGIRGEKLFF,TGTGCCAGTACCGGGACAGGGGGGATAAGAGGTGAAAAACTGTTTTTT
TRBV4-1,TRBJ2-2,.,TRBD2,CASSQEPVAGTGELFF,TGCGCCAGCAGCCAAGAACCGGTAGCGGGGACCGGGGAGCTGTTTTTT
TRBV25-1,TRBJ1-5,.,.,CASSAGRRQPQHF,TGTGCCAGCAGTGCAGGGCGCCGGCAGCCCCAGCATTTT